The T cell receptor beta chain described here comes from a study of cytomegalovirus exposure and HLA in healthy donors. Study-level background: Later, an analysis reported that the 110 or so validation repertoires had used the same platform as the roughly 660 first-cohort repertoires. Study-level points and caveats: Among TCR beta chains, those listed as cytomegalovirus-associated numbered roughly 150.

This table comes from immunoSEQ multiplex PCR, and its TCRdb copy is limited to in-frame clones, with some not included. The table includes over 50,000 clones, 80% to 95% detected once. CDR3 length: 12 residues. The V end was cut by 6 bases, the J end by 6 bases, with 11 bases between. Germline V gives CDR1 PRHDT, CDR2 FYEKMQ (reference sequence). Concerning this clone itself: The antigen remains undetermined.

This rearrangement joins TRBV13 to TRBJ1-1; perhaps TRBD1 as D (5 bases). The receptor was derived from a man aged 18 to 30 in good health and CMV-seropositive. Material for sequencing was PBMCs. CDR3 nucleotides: TGTGCCAGCAGGAAAAGGGACTCTGAAGCTTTCTTT. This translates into CASRKRDSEAFF.